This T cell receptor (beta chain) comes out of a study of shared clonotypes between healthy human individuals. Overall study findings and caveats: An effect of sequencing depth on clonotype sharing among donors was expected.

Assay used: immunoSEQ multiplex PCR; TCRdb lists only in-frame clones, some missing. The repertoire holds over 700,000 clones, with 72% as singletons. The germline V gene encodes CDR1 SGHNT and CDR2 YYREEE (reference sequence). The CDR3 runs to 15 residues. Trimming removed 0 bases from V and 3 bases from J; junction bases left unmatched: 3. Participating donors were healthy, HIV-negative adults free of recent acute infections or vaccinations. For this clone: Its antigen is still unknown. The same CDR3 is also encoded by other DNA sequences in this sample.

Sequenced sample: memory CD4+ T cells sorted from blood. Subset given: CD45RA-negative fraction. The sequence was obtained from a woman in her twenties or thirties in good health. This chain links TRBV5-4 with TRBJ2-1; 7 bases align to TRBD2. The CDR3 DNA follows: TGTGCCAGCAGCTTGGCCAGCGGGGTCTACAATGAGCAGTTCTTC. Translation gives CASSLASGVYNEQFF.